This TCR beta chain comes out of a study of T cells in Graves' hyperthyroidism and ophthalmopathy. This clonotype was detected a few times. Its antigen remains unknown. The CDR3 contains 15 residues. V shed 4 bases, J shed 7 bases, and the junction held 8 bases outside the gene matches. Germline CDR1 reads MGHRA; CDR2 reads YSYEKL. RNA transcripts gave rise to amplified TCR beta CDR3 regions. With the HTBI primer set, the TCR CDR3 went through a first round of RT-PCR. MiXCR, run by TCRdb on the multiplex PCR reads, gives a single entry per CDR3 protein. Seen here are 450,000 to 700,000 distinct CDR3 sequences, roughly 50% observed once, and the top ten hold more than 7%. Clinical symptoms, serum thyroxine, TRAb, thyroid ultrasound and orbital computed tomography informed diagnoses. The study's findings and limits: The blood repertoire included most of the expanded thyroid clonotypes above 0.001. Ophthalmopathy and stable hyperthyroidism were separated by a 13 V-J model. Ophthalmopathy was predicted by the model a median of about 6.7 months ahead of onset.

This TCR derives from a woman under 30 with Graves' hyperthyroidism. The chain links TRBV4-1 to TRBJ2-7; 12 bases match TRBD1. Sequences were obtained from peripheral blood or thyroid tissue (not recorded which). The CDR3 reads CASSRGDRGPEEQYF. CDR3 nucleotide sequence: TGCGCCAGCAGCCGAGGGGACAGGGGGCCTGAGGAGCAGTACTTC.